This T cell receptor (beta chain) was sequenced during a study of Ad26.COV2.S vaccination and SARS-CoV-2 variants. The study's findings and limits: Total responses of T cells may have been underestimated by the analyses of TCR breadth and depth. Vaccine recipients had higher spike-specific TCR breadth than placebo recipients.

Described treatment: around 19 received Ad26.COV2.S at low or high dose, single or two shots; roughly five received placebo; per-sample allocation not given. Collection of the samples took place on day 63 after the first injection of vaccine or placebo. CDR3 length: 17 amino acids. Germline V gene lookup returns CDR1 SEHNR and CDR2 FQNEAQ (reference sequence). With 4 bases clipped from V and 2 bases from J, the junction kept 13 bases outside the gene matches. Only in-frame clones appear in the TCRdb table, and some are missing; sequencing was by immunoSEQ multiplex PCR. The repertoire includes about 350,000 clones, 86% of them detected once, and over 8.5% sits in the top ten. Regarding this clone: The target antigen is unknown.

This sequence originates from a person aged 18-60 years who received the Ad26.COV2.S COVID-19 vaccine or a placebo. The chain uses TRBV7-9 and TRBJ1-2; TRBD1 aligns across 7 bases. The specimen comprised peripheral blood, sampled in a trial of Ad26.COV2.S vaccine versus placebo. Written as DNA, the CDR3 is TGTGCCAGCAGCTGGGCCACGAGGGACAGACCAAACTATGGCTACACCTTC. The encoded protein is CASSWATRDRPNYGYTF.